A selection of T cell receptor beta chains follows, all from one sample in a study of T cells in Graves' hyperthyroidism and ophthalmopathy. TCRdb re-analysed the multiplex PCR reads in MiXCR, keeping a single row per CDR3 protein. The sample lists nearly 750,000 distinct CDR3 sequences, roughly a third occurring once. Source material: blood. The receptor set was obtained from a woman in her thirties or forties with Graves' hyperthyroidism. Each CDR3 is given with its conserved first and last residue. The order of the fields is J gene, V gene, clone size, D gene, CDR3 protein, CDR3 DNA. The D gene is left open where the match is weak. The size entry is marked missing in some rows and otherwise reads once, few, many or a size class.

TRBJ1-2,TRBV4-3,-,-,CASSQGEGLGYTF,TGCGCCAGCAGCCAAGGAGAGGGGCTTGGCTACACCTTC
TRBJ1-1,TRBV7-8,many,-,CASSSTPGNTEAFF,TGTGCCAGCAGCTCCACCCCAGGGAACACTGAAGCTTTCTTT
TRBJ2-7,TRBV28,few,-,CASSPLEGNEQYF,TGTGCCAGCAGCCCACTAGAAGGCAACGAGCAGTACTTC
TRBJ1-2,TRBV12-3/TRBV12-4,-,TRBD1,CASNTDRVYGYTF,TGTGCCAGCAATACGGACAGGGTTTATGGCTACACCTTC
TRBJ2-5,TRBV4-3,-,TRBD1,CASSQGLTGWETQYF,TGCGCCAGCAGCCAAGGATTGACAGGGTGGGAGACCCAGTACTTC
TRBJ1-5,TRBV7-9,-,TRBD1,CASSLLTGANNQPQHF,TGTGCCAGCAGCTTGTTGACAGGGGCGAACAATCAGCCCCAGCATTTT
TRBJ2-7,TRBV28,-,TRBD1,CASRTEQGARYEQYF,TGTGCCAGCAGGACGGAACAGGGGGCGCGGTACGAGCAGTACTTC
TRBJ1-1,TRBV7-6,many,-,CASSPQVNTFEAFF,TGTGCCAGCAGCCCCCAAGTTAATACGTTTGAAGCTTTCTTT
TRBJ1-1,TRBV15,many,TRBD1,CATSRSGTVNTEAFF,TGTGCCACCAGCAGATCCGGGACAGTGAACACTGAAGCTTTCTTT
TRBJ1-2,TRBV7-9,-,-,CASSRPTQSFYGYTF,TGTGCCAGCAGCCGCCCAACACAGAGTTTCTATGGCTACACCTTC
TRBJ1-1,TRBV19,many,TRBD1,CASSIQGAGNTEAFF,TGTGCCAGTAGTATACAGGGGGCGGGTAACACTGAAGCTTTCTTT
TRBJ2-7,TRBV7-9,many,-,CASSLTLGVGAYEQYF,TGTGCCAGCAGCTTAACTCTCGGGGTGGGCGCCTACGAGCAGTACTTC
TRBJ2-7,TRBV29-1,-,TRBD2,CSVDGSGVYEQYF,TGCAGCGTTGACGGTAGCGGGGTTTACGAGCAGTACTTC
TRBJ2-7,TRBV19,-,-,CASSIDRW,TGTGCCAGTAGTATAGATCGATGG
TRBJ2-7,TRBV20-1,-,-,CSASPDTAYREQCF,TGCAGTGCATCCCCGGACACCGCTTATCGGGAGCAGTGCTTC
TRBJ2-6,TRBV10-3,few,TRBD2,CASTGRGAGANVLTF,TGTGCCAGCACCGGTCGGGGGGCTGGGGCCAACGTCCTGACTTTC
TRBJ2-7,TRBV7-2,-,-,CASSPYDPVMGEQYF,TGTGCCAGCTCACCGTACGACCCAGTGATGGGTGAGCAGTACTTC
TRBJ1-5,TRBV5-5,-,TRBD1,CASRPGQGVNQPQHF,TGTGCCAGCAGACCGGGACAGGGAGTCAATCAGCCCCAGCATTTT
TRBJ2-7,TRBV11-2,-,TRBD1,CASKWDRNYEQCF,TGTGCCAGTAAATGGGACAGGAACTACGAGCAGTGCTTC
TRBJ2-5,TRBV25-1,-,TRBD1,CASSEAPGQGGWETQYF,TGTGCCAGCAGTGAGGCCCCGGGACAGGGAGGGTGGGAGACCCAGTACTTC
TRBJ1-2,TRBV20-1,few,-,CSARVSSSLGYTF,TGCAGTGCTAGAGTCTCCTCAAGTCTCGGCTACACCTTC